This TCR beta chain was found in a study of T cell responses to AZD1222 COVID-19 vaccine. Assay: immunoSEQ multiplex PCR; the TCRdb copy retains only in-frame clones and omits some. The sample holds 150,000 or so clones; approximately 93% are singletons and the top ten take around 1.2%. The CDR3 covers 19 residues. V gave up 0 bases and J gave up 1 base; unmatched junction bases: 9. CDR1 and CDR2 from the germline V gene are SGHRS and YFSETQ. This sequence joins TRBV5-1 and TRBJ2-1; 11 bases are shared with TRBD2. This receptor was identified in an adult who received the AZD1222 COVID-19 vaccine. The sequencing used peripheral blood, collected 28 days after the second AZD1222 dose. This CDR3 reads CASSLVRASGGRSYNEQFF. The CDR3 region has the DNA TGCGCCAGCAGCTTGGTTCGGGCTAGCGGGGGGCGGTCCTACAATGAGCAGTTCTTC.